This T cell receptor (beta chain) emerged from a study of T cell responses to AZD1222 COVID-19 vaccine. The V and J ends lost 8 bases and 0 bases, in that order; junction bases with no gene match: 16. Germline assignment: CDR1 LNHDA and CDR2 SQIVND (reference sequence). The CDR3 is made up of 20 amino acids. Generated by immunoSEQ multiplex PCR, the TCRdb table keeps only in-frame clones and is missing some. Of around 130,000 clones in the sample, 85% to 95% were seen once. As for this clone: Its antigen remains unknown.

Findings and limits, study-wide: Only a handful of people who got AZD1222 tested seropositive at baseline. No day 14 peak samples; only post-peak repertoires were characterized. CD4 TCRs linked to vaccination spanned spike, dominating at 160-218 and 743-854. In the spike-specific TCR repertoire, nearly half reportedly target unmutated variant regions.

This specimen was peripheral blood, taken on day 0 of AZD1222 vaccination. The chain uses TRBV19 and TRBJ2-5, with 15 nucleotides matching TRBD2. This clonotype was sampled from an adult in good health. The CDR3 region has the DNA TGTGCCAGTGGTCTTACCGGGACTAGCGGGGGGCGGGTGTACCAAGAGACCCAGTACTTC. It specifies CASGLTGTSGGRVYQETQYF.